These 26 T cell receptor beta chains were all obtained from the same sample, sequenced in a study of blood T cell repertoires in COVID-19. The table came from immunoSEQ multiplex PCR; TCRdb's copy has only in-frame clones and leaves some out. The table shows 80,000 or so clones, with roughly four fifths occurring only once. Sequencing input: peripheral blood. The receptors stem from a man older than 75 with acute or convalescent COVID-19.

This rearrangement joins TRBV5-1 to TRBJ2-2; D is possibly TRBD1 (5 bases). In germline, CDR1 is SGHRS, CDR2 YFSETQ. Trimming stripped 0 bases from V and 7 bases from J, with 13 bases between. The CDR3 runs 15 residues. The CDR3 loop reads CASSLVGRGDGELFF. CDR3 nucleotides: TGCGCCAGCAGCTTGGTGGGGCGTGGGGACGGGGAGCTGTTTTTT.

The chain links TRBV7-8 to TRBJ1-4; tentative D call: TRBD1 (6 bases). Per germline, CDR1 SGHVS and CDR2 FQNEAQ. The CDR3 contains 15 residues. Trimming stripped 4 bases from V and 8 bases from J, with 17 bases between. The CDR3 DNA sequence: TGTGCCAGCAGCTATCGAAATTTGAGGGGGGAAAAACTGTTTTTT. Translation gives CASSYRNLRGEKLFF.

The gene calls are TRBV25-1 and TRBJ2-2; maybe TRBD2 (6 bases). The V and J ends lost 3 bases and 1 base respectively, with 9 bases between them. Germline lookup yields CDR1 MGHDK and CDR2 SYGVNS. The CDR3 has 15 residues. The CDR3 is CASSERRGNTGELFF. CDR3 DNA sequence: TGTGCCAGCAGTGAGAGGCGGGGGAACACCGGGGAGCTGTTTTTT.

The chain recombines TRBV4-2 with TRBJ2-7, with a weak D call TRBD1 (5 bases). CDR1 LGHNA and CDR2 YNFKEQ come from the germline V gene. Trimming left V 3 bases short and J 6 bases short, with 9 bases between. CDR3 length: 12 residues. The CDR3, as DNA: TGTGCCAGCAGCCAGCCCCAGGGCGAGCAGTACTTC. Amino acids: CASSQPQGEQYF.

The chain uses TRBV21-1 and TRBJ1-5. TRBV21-1 is a recognized pseudogene. The CDR3 runs to 13 residues. The CDR3 loop reads CASPLRGYQPQHF. The CDR3 DNA is TGTGCCAGCCCGCTTCGAGGGTATCAGCCCCAGCATTTT.

This chain joins TRBV15 and TRBJ2-7; perhaps TRBD1 as D (5 bases). From germline, CDR1 is LNHNV and CDR2 YYDKDF (reference sequence). CDR3 size: 13 residues. V was shortened by 8 bases and J by 5 bases, with 16 bases between the two germline ends. This chain's CDR3 is CATDIQGGDEQYF. DNA of the CDR3: TGTGCCACCGATATCCAGGGTGGCGACGAGCAGTACTTC.

V gene TRBV18 combines with J gene TRBJ2-7; D call uncertain. V gave up 3 bases and J gave up 6 bases, with 18 bases separating them. CDR1 is KGHSH and CDR2 is LQKENI in the germline V gene. CDR3 size: 15 residues. Written as DNA, the CDR3 is TGTGCCAGCTCACCTTCACTCTTCAGGAACTCCGAGCAGTACTTC. Protein product: CASSPSLFRNSEQYF.

The table lists this clone with a few counts. This sequence joins TRBV15 and TRBJ1-3; D is perhaps TRBD1 (5 bases). The CDR3 is 14 residues long. CDR1 is LNHNV and CDR2 is YYDKDF in the germline V gene (reference sequence). V was trimmed by 3 bases and J by 0 bases, leaving 6 bases between them. The CDR3 coding sequence is TGTGCCACCAGCAGGACAGTCTCTGGAAACACCATATATTTT. It translates to CATSRTVSGNTIYF.

The chain couples TRBV6-6 to TRBJ1-2; 7 bases match TRBD1. This CDR3 comprises 14 residues. The J segment lost 3 bases and the V segment lost 8 bases, leaving 9 bases of the junction unmatched. CDR1 is MNHNY and CDR2 is SVGAGI in the germline V gene (reference sequence). CDR3 residues: CASALGGSDYGYTF. The CDR3 coding sequence is TGTGCCAGCGCCCTAGGGGGCAGTGACTATGGCTACACCTTC.

This clone appeared a single time. The gene calls are TRBV5-6 and TRBJ2-3; D perhaps matches TRBD1 (6 bases). V dropped 2 bases and J dropped 1 base, with 11 bases sitting between them. Germline CDR1 is SGHDT and CDR2 is YYEEEE. This CDR3 spans 15 amino acids. The CDR3, as DNA: TGTGCCAGCAGCTTACTCAGGGGCCGCACAGATACGCAGTATTTT. This translates into CASSLLRGRTDTQYF.

V gene TRBV6-1 combines with J gene TRBJ2-7, with a possible D match to TRBD1 (6 bases). Trimming stripped 1 base from V and 0 bases from J, with 10 bases between. From germline, CDR1 is MNHNS and CDR2 SASEGT. This CDR3 contains 15 residues. The CDR3, as DNA: TGTGCCAGCAGTGAAGATCAGGGGTCCTCCTACGAGCAGTACTTC. Protein sequence: CASSEDQGSSYEQYF.

This clone was detected once. This chain uses TRBV18 with TRBJ2-7; D remains unclear. Germline loops: CDR1 KGHSH, CDR2 LQKENI. This CDR3 has 13 residues. V was trimmed by 5 bases and J by 3 bases, leaving 11 bases between them. This CDR3 reads CASSTNSFYEQYF. The CDR3 bases are TGTGCCAGCTCAACCAACAGCTTCTACGAGCAGTACTTC. Supplemented by reference TRBV18 and TRBJ2-7, the full variable domain reads NAGVMQNPRHLVRRRGQEARLRCSPMKGHSHVYWYRQLPEEGLKFMVYLQKENIIDESGMPKERFSAEFPKEGPSILRIQQVVRGDSAAYFCASSTNSFYEQYFGPGTRLTVT.

This chain connects TRBV30 to TRBJ1-1; perhaps TRBD1 as D (5 bases). CDR1 and CDR2 (germline): GTSNPN, SVGIG (reference sequence). V was shortened by 5 bases and J by 0 bases, with 10 bases between the two germline ends. This CDR3 is built from 13 residues. CDR3 nucleotides: TGTGCCTGGTGGACAACCATGAACACTGAAGCTTTCTTT. Residues: CAWWTTMNTEAFF.

This clone was counted a single time. CDR3 bases: TGCAGCGTTGAAGACGGGGTAGCGGGAAACACCATATATTTT. It yields the protein CSVEDGVAGNTIYF. This chain connects TRBV29-1 to TRBJ1-3; D is undetermined. CDR3 length: 14 amino acids. V dropped 0 bases and J dropped 4 bases, with 10 bases sitting between them. From germline, CDR1 is SQVTM and CDR2 ANQGSEA.

The chain employs TRBV7-2 and TRBJ1-2; tentatively, D is TRBD1 (6 bases). The length of the CDR3 is 16 residues. V was pared by 6 bases and J by 8 bases, with 25 bases between. Germline lookup yields CDR1 SGHTA and CDR2 FQGNSA. The CDR3 protein is CASSLYVGQGSGGYTF. The CDR3 coding sequence is TGTGCCAGCAGTCTCTACGTTGGGCAGGGGTCGGGAGGCTACACCTTC.

This chain connects TRBV7-2 to TRBJ2-3; no reliable D call. This CDR3 is built from 14 residues. Trimming took off 4 bases at V and 1 base at J, with 9 bases between the two ends. Germline V gene lookup returns CDR1 SGHTA and CDR2 FQGNSA. In DNA form, the CDR3 reads TGTGCCAGCAGCTATGCACTACGCACAGATACGCAGTATTTT. This encodes CASSYALRTDTQYF.

This clone was found a few times. This chain connects TRBV9 to TRBJ2-7; TRBD2 is a possible D gene (6 bases). The germline V gene has CDR1 SGDLS and CDR2 YYNGEE. V shed 4 bases and J shed 2 bases, with 16 bases lying between them. This CDR3 is built from 15 residues. This CDR3 is CASSPLGLEAYEQYF. Here the CDR3 DNA reads TGTGCCAGCAGCCCTCTGGGACTGGAGGCCTACGAGCAGTACTTC.

CDR3 in DNA: TGTGCCAGCAGCGGGGGACAGGGCTCAAACTATGGCTACACCTTC. Translated: CASSGGQGSNYGYTF. The rearrangement joins TRBV9 to TRBJ1-2; 9 bases align to TRBD1. The CDR3 has 15 residues. V lost 3 bases and J lost 2; bases outside the gene matches: 5. Germline CDR1 reads SGDLS; CDR2 reads YYNGEE.

As to this clone: The junction shows a germline mismatch at one end, possibly a read error. This chain connects TRBV5-1 to TRBJ1-2; D gene ambiguous. The CDR3 is 13 residues long. CDR1 is SGHRS, CDR2 YFSETQ, per germline. CDR3 amino acids: CASSLGQTYGNTF. The CDR3, as DNA: TGCGCCAGCAGCTTGGGGCAGACATATGGCAACACCTTC.

The V call is TRBV6-6, the J call TRBJ2-2; 10 positions agree with TRBD1. Unmatched junction bases numbered 10, after V lost 6 bases and J lost 9 bases. Germline CDR1 reads MNHNY; CDR2 reads SVGAGI (reference sequence). The CDR3 is made up of 15 amino acids. CDR3 in DNA: TGTGCCAGCAGGGACGTGGGACAGGGGAATCGGGAGCTGTTTTTT. Amino acids: CASRDVGQGNRELFF.

This chain joins TRBV5-1 and TRBJ2-7, with D uncertain. V lost 4 bases and J 0 bases, leaving 11 bases between the germline ends. This CDR3 has 14 amino acids. The V gene's germline CDR1 is SGHRS and CDR2 YFSETQ. Here the CDR3 DNA reads TGCGCCAGCAGCCTGAGGCCTAGCTCCTACGAGCAGTACTTC. Protein: CASSLRPSSYEQYF.

This clone occurred once. The chain employs TRBV25-1 and TRBJ1-1; no clear D gene. CDR1 and CDR2 (germline): MGHDK, SYGVNS. The CDR3 runs 15 residues. Trimming cost V 3 bases and J 0 bases, with 11 bases left between them. CDR3 region: CASSDSASMNTEAFF. The CDR3 DNA is TGTGCCAGCAGTGATAGCGCATCGATGAACACTGAAGCTTTCTTT.

The chain links TRBV29-1 to TRBJ2-1; D unclear. The V gene lost 1 base and the J gene lost 8 bases, with 9 bases spanning the gap. CDR3 size: 12 residues. The V gene's germline CDR1 is SQVTM and CDR2 ANQGSEA. CDR3 DNA: TGCAGCGTTGAAGTGGGTAGCTATGAGCAGTTCTTC. Amino acids: CSVEVGSYEQFF.

The chain carries TRBV5-1 and TRBJ2-5, with 13 bases lining up with TRBD2. This CDR3 has 16 residues. Per the germline V gene, CDR1 is SGHRS and CDR2 is YFSETQ. Losses at the gene ends were 3 bases for V and 5 bases for J; bases not matched to a gene: 7. The CDR3 coding sequence is TGCGCCAGCAGCTCAGAGACTAGCGGGGGGTCGGAGACCCAGTACTTC. Translation: CASSSETSGGSETQYF.

The chain joins TRBV5-1 to TRBJ1-4; maybe TRBD1 (6 bases). The germline V gene encodes CDR1 SGHRS and CDR2 YFSETQ. The CDR3 is 16 residues long. V lost 4 bases, J lost 0 bases, and 13 bases lay in between. The DNA for the CDR3 is TGCGCCAGCAGCCAACAGGGTAGAGCAACTAATGAAAAACTGTTTTTT. Translating gives CASSQQGRATNEKLFF.

The CDR3 is CASSLVEAGNQPQHF. CDR3 bases: TGTGCCAGCAGCTTAGTGGAGGCGGGCAATCAGCCCCAGCATTTT. The chain recombines TRBV7-2 with TRBJ1-5; D ambiguous. This CDR3 comprises 15 residues. Trimming stripped 1 base from V and 2 bases from J, with 9 bases between. Looked up from germline, CDR1 is SGHTA and CDR2 is FQGNSA.